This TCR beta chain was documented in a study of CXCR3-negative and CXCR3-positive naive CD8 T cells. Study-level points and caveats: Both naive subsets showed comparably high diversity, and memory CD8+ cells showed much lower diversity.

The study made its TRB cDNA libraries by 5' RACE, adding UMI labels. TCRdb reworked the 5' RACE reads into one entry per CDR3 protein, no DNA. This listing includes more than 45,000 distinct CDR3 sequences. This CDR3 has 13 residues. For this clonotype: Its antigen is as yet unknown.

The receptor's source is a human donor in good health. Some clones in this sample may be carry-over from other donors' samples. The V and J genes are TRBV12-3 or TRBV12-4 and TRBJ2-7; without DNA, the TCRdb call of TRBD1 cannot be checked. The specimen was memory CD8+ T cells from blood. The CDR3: CASSNRPGFEQYF.